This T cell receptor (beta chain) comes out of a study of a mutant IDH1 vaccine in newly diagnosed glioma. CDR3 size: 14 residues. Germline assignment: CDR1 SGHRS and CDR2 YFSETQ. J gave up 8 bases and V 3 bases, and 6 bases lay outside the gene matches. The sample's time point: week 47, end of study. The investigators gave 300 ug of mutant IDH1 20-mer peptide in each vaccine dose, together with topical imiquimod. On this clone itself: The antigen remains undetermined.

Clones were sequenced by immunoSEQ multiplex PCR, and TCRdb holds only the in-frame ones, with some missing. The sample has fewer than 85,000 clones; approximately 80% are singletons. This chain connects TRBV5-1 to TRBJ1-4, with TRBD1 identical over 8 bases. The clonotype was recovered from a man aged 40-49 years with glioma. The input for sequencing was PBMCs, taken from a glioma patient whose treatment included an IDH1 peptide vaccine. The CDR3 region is CASSSGGAIEKLFF. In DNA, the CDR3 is TGCGCCAGCAGCTCAGGGGGCGCGATCGAAAAACTGTTTTTT.